This T cell receptor (beta chain) appears in the sequencing data of a study of neoadjuvant anti-PD-1 for oral cavity cancer (dated by TCRdb to the early 2020s). With respect to the entire study: Before undergoing curative-intent surgical resection, most patients got three to four biweekly nivolumab doses at 3 mg/kg. A fourth nivolumab dose was given around day 43 to patients without progression, and definitive surgical resection was performed in those patients on days 50-56. Under RECIST 1.1, patients with complete response, partial response or stable disease were classed as responders, and patients with progression were classed as non-responders. The parent correlative cohort included under 15 patients, with an approximately 33% response rate. Study-level results and caveats: Higher pretreatment blood TCRbeta clonality and lower post-treatment tumor TCRbeta clonality were correlated with higher pretreatment blood Treg/Th17 ratios. After neoadjuvant nivolumab, T cell clonality (Gini index) in PBMCs was significantly higher in non-responders than in responders. Only a few patients per response group were included in the TCR analyses, and larger cohorts for validation were called for by the authors.

For deep sequencing, each PBMC sample was run in six replicates, with libraries mostly built from approximately 0.45 ug of input genomic DNA. Following the manufacturer's instructions, the team built TCRbeta libraries using the immunoSEQ hsTCRbeta kit. The finished libraries were brought together in one pool at roughly 3 nM, which was then read using an Illumina NovaSeq 6000 S4 flow cell. Turning to the authors' computational methods: The immunoSEQ Analyzer handled quality control and preprocessing of the raw data. The analysis was restricted to productive rearrangements, with each unique CDR3 amino acid sequence defining a clonotype. Using the R package tcR, the researchers computed the Gini-Simpson index as their estimate of repertoire clonality. Student's t test was used to compare Gini indices, while Pearson correlation assessed associations with tumor size change. TCRdb holds this immuneACCESS table with in-frame rearrangements only. Some clones are missing; in checked studies, unresolved V genes explain under half, and the rest has no known cause. The DNA gave D and trimming, while V, J and clone size come from that table. The sample yields 15,000 to 20,000 clones; about 64% were counted once. The top ten constitute around 2.8% of the sample.

The sample's time point label, in plain terms: before neoadjuvant nivolumab. None of the patients had received prior systemic or radiation treatment, and all were newly diagnosed with stage II-IVA oral cavity squamous cell carcinoma. The cohort was made up of patients with locally advanced, HPV-negative oral cavity squamous cell carcinoma. Peripheral blood mononuclear cells were analyzed directly, without maintenance or expansion in culture. Samples were obtained from a longitudinal correlative study of a single-arm phase II trial of neoadjuvant nivolumab in oral cavity squamous cell carcinoma. Genomic DNA-based TCRbeta sequencing was performed on subject-matched pre- and post-treatment PBMCs and tumors from three responders and three non-responders. Peripheral blood mononuclear cells were drawn once before nivolumab treatment and a second time after treatment, when surgery took place. Genomic DNA was isolated from PBMCs using the Maxwell RSC DNA from Cells kit.

As concerns this clone: The specificity of this receptor is unknown. It has no much larger one-base neighbor in the sample; base qualities were not kept.

Reading the germline V gene (reference sequence) gives CDR1 SEHNR and CDR2 FQNEAQ. The CDR3 numbers 15 residues from cysteine through phenylalanine. Only the CDR3 region is kept as DNA, spanning 45 bases read in frame from base 1. V ends up 5 bases short and J 5 bases short, with an unmatched junction base count of 7. The chain is made from TRBV7-9 and TRBJ2-1; TRBD2 matches 9 bases in the middle. Sequences were derived from PBMCs, sampled before nivolumab (anti-PD-1) treatment. The origin of this receptor is a person aged 35-79 years with oral cavity squamous cell carcinoma. In nucleotides, the sequence is TGTGCCAGCAGCCTGGGACTAGCATTTCACAATGAGCAGTTCTTC. Protein translation: CASSLGLAFHNEQFF.